The rows below give T cell receptor beta chains drawn from one sample of a study of T cell repertoires in cytomegalovirus infection. These receptors have no identified antigens. TCRdb re-derived calls from the reads in MiXCR, one entry per CDR3 protein. The sample shows 750,000 to 900,000 distinct CDR3 sequences, under 35% of them seen only once. The material sequenced was cultured CD8+ T cells from PBMCs, taken from culture after CMV antigen stimulation. These receptors were obtained from a human donor in good health (CMV status not recorded). Some clones in this sample may be carry-over from other donors' samples. CDR3s include the opening cysteine and the closing phenylalanine or tryptophan. D genes are given only for firm matches.

J,D,V,CDR3
TRBJ1-2,.,TRBV6-1,CASNPSGRRYGYTF
TRBJ2-1,TRBD2,TRBV11-2,CASSSGLAGPSYNEQFF
TRBJ2-7,.,TRBV12-5,CASGLGNEQYF
TRBJ2-1,TRBD1,TRBV6-5,CASRHRDSRSGYNEQFF
TRBJ2-2,TRBD2,TRBV19,CASISRVAGGLELFF
TRBJ2-3,TRBD2,TRBV7-9,CASSQLAEGTDTQYF
TRBJ1-5,.,TRBV19,CASSNPKRGISNQPQHF
TRBJ1-6,.,TRBV12-3/TRBV12-4,CASSFVIEGRTYNSPLHF
TRBJ2-3,.,TRBV7-9,CASSLRPGSTDTQYF
TRBJ2-2,.,TRBV15,CATSSSGTYTGELFF
TRBJ2-5,.,TRBV6-8,CASSFEGLEETQYF
TRBJ2-2,.,TRBV27,CASRPIWAGELFF
TRBJ1-2,TRBD1,TRBV10-2,CAMGRDSEDYTF
TRBJ2-1,.,TRBV6-2/TRBV6-3,CASSTWDLDDEQFF
TRBJ2-1,.,TRBV15,CATSRDWLEDNEQFF
TRBJ1-6,TRBD1,TRBV28,CASSFGTGPNSPLHF
TRBJ2-1,.,TRBV4-1,CASSQEEGSPYNEQFF
TRBJ1-4,.,TRBV7-2,CASSLVSATNEKLFF
TRBJ1-1,TRBD1,TRBV9,CASSPGTGGGEAFF
TRBJ2-3,TRBD2,TRBV7-9,CASSPGGTQIGGTDTQYF
TRBJ2-1,.,TRBV9,CASSPVRRGLEQFF
TRBJ2-5,.,TRBV27,CASSFQRRETQYF
TRBJ2-5,TRBD1,TRBV4-1,CASSQERQGALETQYF
TRBJ1-1,.,TRBV12-3/TRBV12-4,CASSLAREGLNTEAFF
TRBJ2-5,.,TRBV7-4,CASSFIEGRFETQYF
TRBJ2-5,.,TRBV7-6,CASSLFQGQETQYF